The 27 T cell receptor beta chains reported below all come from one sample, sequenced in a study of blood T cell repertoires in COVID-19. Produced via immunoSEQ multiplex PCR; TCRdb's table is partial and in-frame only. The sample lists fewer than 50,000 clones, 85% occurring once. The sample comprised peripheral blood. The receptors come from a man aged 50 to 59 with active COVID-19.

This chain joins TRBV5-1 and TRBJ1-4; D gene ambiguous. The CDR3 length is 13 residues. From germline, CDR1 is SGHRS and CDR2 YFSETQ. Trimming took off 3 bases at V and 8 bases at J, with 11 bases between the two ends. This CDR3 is CASSWEGGEKLFF. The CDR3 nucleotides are TGCGCCAGCAGCTGGGAGGGCGGCGAAAAACTGTTTTTT.

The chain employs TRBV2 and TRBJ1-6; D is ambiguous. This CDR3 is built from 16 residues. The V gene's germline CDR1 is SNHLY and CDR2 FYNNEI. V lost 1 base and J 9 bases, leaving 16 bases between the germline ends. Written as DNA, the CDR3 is TGTGCCAGCAGTGAAGAGAACCCTAACGATAGTTCACCCCTCCACTTT. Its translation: CASSEENPNDSSPLHF.

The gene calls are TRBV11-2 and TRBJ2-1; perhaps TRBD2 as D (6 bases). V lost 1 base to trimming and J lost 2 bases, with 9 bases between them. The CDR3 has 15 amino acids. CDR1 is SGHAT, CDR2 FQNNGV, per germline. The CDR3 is CASSLAGDPYNEQFF. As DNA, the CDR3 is TGTGCCAGCAGCTTAGCGGGGGACCCCTACAATGAGCAGTTCTTC.

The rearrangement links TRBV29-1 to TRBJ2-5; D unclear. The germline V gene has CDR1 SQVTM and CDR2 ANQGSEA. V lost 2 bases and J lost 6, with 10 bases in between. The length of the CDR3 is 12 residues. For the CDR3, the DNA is TGCAGCGTTGAAAGTGGCCGTAAGACCCAGTACTTC. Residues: CSVESGRKTQYF.

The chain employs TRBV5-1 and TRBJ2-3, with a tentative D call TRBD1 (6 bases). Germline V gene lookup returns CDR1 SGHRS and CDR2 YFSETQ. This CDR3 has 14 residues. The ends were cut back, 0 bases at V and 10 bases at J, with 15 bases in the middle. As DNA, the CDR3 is TGCGCCAGCAGCTTGGGCCTCGACAGGAACTCGCAGTATTTT. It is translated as CASSLGLDRNSQYF. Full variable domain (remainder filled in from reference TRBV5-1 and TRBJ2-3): KAGVTQTPRYLIKTRGQQVTLSCSPISGHRSVSWYQQTPGQGLQFLFEYFSETQRNKGNFPGRFSGRQFSNSRSEMNVSTLELGDSALYLCASSLGLDRNSQYFGPGTRLTVL.

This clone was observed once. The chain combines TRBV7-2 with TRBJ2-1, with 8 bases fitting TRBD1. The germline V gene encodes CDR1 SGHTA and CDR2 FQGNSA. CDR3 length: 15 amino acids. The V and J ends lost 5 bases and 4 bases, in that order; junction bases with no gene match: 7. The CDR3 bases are TGTGCCAGCAGCGACAGGGGACAGGATTACAATGAGCAGTTCTTC. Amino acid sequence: CASSDRGQDYNEQFF.

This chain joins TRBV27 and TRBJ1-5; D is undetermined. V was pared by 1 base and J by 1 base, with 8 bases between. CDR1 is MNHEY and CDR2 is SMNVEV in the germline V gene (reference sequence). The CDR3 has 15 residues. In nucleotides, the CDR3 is TGTGCCAGCAGTTTATTTTTGGGCAGCAATCAGCCCCAGCATTTT. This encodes CASSLFLGSNQPQHF.

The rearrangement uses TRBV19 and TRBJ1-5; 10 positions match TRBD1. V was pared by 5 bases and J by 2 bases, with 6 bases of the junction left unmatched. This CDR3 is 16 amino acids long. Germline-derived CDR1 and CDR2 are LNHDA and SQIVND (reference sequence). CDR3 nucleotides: TGTGCCAGTAGTGACAGGGGGCGCGTGGGCAATCAGCCCCAGCATTTT. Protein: CASSDRGRVGNQPQHF. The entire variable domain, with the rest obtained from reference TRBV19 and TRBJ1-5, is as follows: DGGITQSPKYLFRKEGQNVTLSCEQNLNHDAMYWYRQDPGQGLRLIYYSQIVNDFQKGDIAEGYSVSREKKESFPLTVTSAQKNPTAFYLCASSDRGRVGNQPQHFGDGTRLSIL.

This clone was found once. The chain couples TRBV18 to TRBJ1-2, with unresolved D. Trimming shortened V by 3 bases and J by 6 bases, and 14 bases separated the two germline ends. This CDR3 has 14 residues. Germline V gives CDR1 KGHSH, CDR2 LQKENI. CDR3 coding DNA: TGTGCCAGCTCACCGTTAAAAGGGAGGGATGGCTACACCTTC. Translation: CASSPLKGRDGYTF.

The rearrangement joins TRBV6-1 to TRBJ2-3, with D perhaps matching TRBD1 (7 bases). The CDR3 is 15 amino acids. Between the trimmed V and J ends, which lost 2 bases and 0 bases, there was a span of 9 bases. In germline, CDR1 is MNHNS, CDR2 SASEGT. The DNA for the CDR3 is TGTGCCAGCAGTGAACCAGGGGGGAGCACAGATACGCAGTATTTT. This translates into CASSEPGGSTDTQYF.

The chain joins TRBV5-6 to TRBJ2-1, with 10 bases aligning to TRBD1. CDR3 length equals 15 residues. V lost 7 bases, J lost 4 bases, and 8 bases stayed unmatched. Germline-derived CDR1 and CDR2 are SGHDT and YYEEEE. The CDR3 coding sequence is TGTGCCAGCGACCGAACGGGACAGGGGTACAATGAGCAGTTCTTC. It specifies CASDRTGQGYNEQFF.

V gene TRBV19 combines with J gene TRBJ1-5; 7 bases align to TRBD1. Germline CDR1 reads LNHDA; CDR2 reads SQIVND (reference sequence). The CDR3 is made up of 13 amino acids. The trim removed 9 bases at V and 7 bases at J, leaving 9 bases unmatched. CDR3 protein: CASQTGFRQPQHF. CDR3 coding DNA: TGTGCCAGCCAGACAGGGTTCAGACAGCCCCAGCATTTT.

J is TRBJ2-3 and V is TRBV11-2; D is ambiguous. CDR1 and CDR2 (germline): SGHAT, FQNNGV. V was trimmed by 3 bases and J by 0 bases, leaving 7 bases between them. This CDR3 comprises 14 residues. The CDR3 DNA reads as TGTGCCAGCAGCTTGGGCAGTAGCACAGATACGCAGTATTTT. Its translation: CASSLGSSTDTQYF.

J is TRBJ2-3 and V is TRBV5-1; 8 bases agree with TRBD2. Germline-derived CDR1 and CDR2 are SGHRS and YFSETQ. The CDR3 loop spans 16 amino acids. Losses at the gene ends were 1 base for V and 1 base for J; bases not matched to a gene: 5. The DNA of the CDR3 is TGCGCCAGCAGCTTGTATGGCGGGGGGCGCACAGATACGCAGTATTTT. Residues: CASSLYGGGRTDTQYF.

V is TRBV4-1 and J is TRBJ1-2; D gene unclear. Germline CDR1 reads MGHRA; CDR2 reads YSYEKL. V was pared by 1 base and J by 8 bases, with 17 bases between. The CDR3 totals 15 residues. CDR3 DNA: TGCGCCAGCAGCCAAGGTCTCAGGTTGGGTTTCGGCTACACCTTC. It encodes CASSQGLRLGFGYTF.

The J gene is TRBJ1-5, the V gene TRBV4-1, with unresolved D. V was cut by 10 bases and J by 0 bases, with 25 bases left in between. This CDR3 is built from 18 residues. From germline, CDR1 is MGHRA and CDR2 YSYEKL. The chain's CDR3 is CATHPSQAPFYSNQPQHF. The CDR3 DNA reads TGCGCCACCCACCCCTCGCAGGCTCCCTTCTATAGCAATCAGCCCCAGCATTTT.

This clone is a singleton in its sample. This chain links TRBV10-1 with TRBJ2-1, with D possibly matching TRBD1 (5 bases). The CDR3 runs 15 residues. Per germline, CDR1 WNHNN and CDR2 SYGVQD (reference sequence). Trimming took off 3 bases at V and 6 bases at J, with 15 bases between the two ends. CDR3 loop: CASSDQGKWSNEQFF. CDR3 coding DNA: TGCGCCAGCAGTGACCAGGGAAAGTGGTCCAATGAGCAGTTCTTC.

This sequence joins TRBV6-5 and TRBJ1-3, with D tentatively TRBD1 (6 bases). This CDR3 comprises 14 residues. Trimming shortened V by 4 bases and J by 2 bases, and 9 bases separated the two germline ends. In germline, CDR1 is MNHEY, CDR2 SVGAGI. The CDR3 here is CASSLQGTGNTIYF. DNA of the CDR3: TGTGCCAGCAGTTTACAGGGCACTGGAAACACCATATATTTT.

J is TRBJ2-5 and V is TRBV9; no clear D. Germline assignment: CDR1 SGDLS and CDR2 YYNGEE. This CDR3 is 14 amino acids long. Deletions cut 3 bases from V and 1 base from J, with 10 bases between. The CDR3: CASSGAGIQETQYF. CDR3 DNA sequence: TGTGCCAGCAGCGGAGCAGGTATCCAAGAGACCCAGTACTTC.

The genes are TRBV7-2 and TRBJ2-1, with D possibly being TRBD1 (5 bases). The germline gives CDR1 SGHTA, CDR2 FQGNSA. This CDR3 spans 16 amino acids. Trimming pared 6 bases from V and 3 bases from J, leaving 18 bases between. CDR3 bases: TGTGCCAGCAGGACAGCAAAAAGGGGCAACTACAATGAGCAGTTCTTC. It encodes CASRTAKRGNYNEQFF.

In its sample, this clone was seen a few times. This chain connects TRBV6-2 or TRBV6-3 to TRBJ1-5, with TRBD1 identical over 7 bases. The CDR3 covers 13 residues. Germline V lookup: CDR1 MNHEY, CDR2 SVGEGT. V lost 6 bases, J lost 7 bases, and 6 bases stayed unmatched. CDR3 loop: CASSSDRVQPQHF. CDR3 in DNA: TGTGCCAGCAGCAGTGACAGGGTCCAGCCCCAGCATTTT.

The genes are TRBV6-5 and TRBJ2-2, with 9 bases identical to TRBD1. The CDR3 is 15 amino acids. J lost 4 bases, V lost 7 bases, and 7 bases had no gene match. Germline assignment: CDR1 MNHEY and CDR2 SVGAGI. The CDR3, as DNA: TGTGCCAGCAACCCGGGACAGGGCGGCACCGGGGAGCTGTTTTTT. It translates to CASNPGQGGTGELFF.

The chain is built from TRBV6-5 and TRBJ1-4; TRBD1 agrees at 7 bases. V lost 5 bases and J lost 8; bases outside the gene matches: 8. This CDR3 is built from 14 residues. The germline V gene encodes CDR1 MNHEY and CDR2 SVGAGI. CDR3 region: CASSPTGQDEKLFF. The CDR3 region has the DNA TGTGCCAGCAGTCCCACCGGACAGGACGAAAAACTGTTTTTT.

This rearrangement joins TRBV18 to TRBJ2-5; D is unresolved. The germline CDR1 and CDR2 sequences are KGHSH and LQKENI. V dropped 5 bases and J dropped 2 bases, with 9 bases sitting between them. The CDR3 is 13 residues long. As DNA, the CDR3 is TGTGCCAGCTCATCCGGTAGTCAAGAGACCCAGTACTTC. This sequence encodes CASSSGSQETQYF.

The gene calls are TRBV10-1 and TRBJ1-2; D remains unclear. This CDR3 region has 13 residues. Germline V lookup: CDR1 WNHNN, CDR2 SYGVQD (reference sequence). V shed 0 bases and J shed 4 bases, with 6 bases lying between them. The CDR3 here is CASSESWSYGYTF. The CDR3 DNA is TGCGCCAGCAGTGAGTCTTGGAGCTATGGCTACACCTTC.

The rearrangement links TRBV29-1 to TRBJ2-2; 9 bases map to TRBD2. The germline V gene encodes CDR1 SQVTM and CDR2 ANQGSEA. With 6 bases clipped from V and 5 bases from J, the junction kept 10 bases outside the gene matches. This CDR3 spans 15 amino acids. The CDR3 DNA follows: TGCAGCGTATACCTCGGGACTAGCCAAACCGGGGAGCTGTTTTTT. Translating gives CSVYLGTSQTGELFF.

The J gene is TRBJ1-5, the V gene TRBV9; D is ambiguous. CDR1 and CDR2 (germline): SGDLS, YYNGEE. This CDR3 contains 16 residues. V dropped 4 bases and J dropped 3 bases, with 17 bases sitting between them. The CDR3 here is CASSPTSDTLNQPQHF. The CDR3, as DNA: TGTGCCAGCAGCCCGACCTCCGACACCCTCAATCAGCCCCAGCATTTT.